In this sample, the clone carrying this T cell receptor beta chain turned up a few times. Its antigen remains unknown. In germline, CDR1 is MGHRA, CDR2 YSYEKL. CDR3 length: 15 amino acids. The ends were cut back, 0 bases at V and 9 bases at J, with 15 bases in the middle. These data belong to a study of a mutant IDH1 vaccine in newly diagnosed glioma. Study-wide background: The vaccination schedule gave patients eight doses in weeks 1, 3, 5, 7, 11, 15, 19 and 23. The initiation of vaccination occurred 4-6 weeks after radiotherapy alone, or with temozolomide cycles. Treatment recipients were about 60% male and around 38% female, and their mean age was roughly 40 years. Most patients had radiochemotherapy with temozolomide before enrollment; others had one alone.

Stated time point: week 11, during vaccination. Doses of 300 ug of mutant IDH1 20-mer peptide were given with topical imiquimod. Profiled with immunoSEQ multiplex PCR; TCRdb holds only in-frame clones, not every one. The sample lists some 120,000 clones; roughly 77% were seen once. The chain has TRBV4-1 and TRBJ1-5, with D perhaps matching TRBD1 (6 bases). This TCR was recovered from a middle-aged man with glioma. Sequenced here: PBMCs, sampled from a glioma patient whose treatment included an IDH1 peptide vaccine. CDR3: CASSQDLSRGVPQHF. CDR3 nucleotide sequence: TGCGCCAGCAGCCAAGATTTGTCCAGGGGAGTGCCCCAGCATTTT.